One sample yielded the 31 T cell receptor beta chains listed below, sequenced in a study of cytomegalovirus exposure and HLA in healthy donors. Using immunoSEQ multiplex PCR, the repertoire was profiled, and TCRdb retains in-frame clones only, with some absent. The sample holds hundreds of thousands of clones, roughly 83% seen once. The specimen was PBMCs. Receptors were obtained from a woman aged 18-29 years in good health and CMV-seronegative.

This clone was picked up a small number of times. This chain uses TRBV18 with TRBJ2-1, with a weak D call TRBD2 (5 bases). The V end lost 4 bases, the J end lost 4 bases, and 11 bases lay between the germline ends. The CDR3 totals 14 residues. Germline V gene data show CDR1 as KGHSH and CDR2 as LQKENI. The CDR3 DNA sequence: TGTGCCAGCTCACTGGGCGGGTCTTACAATGAGCAGTTCTTC. Residues: CASSLGGSYNEQFF.

This chain joins TRBV27 and TRBJ2-7, with D perhaps TRBD2 (6 bases). V was trimmed by 0 bases and J by 4 bases, leaving 13 bases between them. CDR3 length: 15 amino acids. Germline V lookup: CDR1 MNHEY, CDR2 SMNVEV (reference sequence). CDR3 protein: CASSLSSGREYEQYF. CDR3 nucleotide sequence: TGTGCCAGCAGTTTATCGTCGGGACGGGAGTACGAGCAGTACTTC.

J is TRBJ2-5 and V is TRBV4-2; D uncertain. Germline V lookup: CDR1 LGHNA, CDR2 YNFKEQ. The CDR3 consists of 12 residues. With 2 bases removed from V and 4 bases from J, the gap between germline ends came to 5 bases. DNA for the CDR3: TGTGCCAGCAGCCAATGGGGAGAGACCCAGTACTTC. It specifies CASSQWGETQYF.

This clone was found a few times. This sequence joins TRBV30 and TRBJ1-3; 8 bases are shared with TRBD1. Trimming at V came to 8 bases and at J to 4 bases, leaving 7 bases not matched to a gene. This CDR3 is built from 13 residues. In germline, CDR1 is GTSNPN, CDR2 SVGIG (reference sequence). CDR3 nucleotides: TGTGCCAACCCGGACAGGGTAGGAAACACCATATATTTT. Residues: CANPDRVGNTIYF.

The chain has TRBV7-8 and TRBJ1-5; a possible D gene is TRBD1 (6 bases). Germline V gene lookup returns CDR1 SGHVS and CDR2 FQNEAQ. The CDR3 is made up of 16 amino acids. Trimming left V 2 bases short and J 0 bases short, with 11 bases between. The DNA of the CDR3 is TGTGCCAGCAGCTTACAAGGCAGGGGTAGCAATCAGCCCCAGCATTTT. The encoded protein is CASSLQGRGSNQPQHF. Filled out from reference TRBV7-8 and TRBJ1-5, the complete variable domain reads GAGVSQSPRYKVAKRGQDVALRCDPISGHVSLFWYQQALGQGPEFLTYFQNEAQLDKSGLPSDRFFAERPEGSVSTLKIQRTQQEDSAVYLCASSLQGRGSNQPQHFGDGTRLSIL.

The CDR3 protein is CASSRSQGNYGYTF. The DNA of the CDR3 is TGCGCCAGCAGCCGATCACAGGGGAACTATGGCTACACCTTC. The chain recombines TRBV5-1 with TRBJ1-2; 7 bases are shared with TRBD1. The trim removed 4 bases at V and 2 bases at J, leaving 5 bases unmatched. The germline V gene has CDR1 SGHRS and CDR2 YFSETQ. The CDR3 is 14 amino acids.

V and J are TRBV19 and TRBJ1-3; 7 bases align to TRBD1. Trimming took 10 bases from V and 11 from J; bases not matched to a gene: 20. CDR1 is LNHDA and CDR2 is SQIVND in the germline V gene (reference sequence). The CDR3 is 15 amino acids. CDR3 DNA: TGTGCCACCGAAGATACACGGACAGGACCCCTCCCCATATATTTT. Translated: CATEDTRTGPLPIYF.

The chain employs TRBV9 and TRBJ2-1, with a possible D match to TRBD2 (6 bases). V was shortened by 0 bases and J by 2 bases, with 12 bases between the two germline ends. The CDR3 extends over 16 amino acids. Germline loops: CDR1 SGDLS, CDR2 YYNGEE. CDR3 coding DNA: TGTGCCAGCAGCGTAGACGATAGCGGACCCTACAATGAGCAGTTCTTC. This encodes CASSVDDSGPYNEQFF.

The rearrangement links TRBV9 to TRBJ1-1; 7 nucleotides line up with TRBD1. After removal of 1 base from V and 2 bases from J, the junction contained 5 bases not matched to a gene. CDR1 is SGDLS and CDR2 is YYNGEE in the germline V gene. The CDR3 contains 15 residues. This CDR3 reads CASSVREGANTEAFF. The CDR3 nucleotides are TGTGCCAGCAGCGTAAGGGAGGGGGCCAACACTGAAGCTTTCTTT. Variable domain in full (rest from reference TRBV9 and TRBJ1-1): DSGVTQTPKHLITATGQRVTLRCSPRSGDLSVYWYQQSLDQGLQFLIQYYNGEERAKGNILERFSAQQFPDLHSELNLSSLELGDSALYFCASSVREGANTEAFFGQGTRLTVV.

This clone has just one count. V usage is TRBV27 and J usage is TRBJ2-4; perhaps TRBD1 as D (5 bases). CDR3 size: 14 residues. With 3 bases removed from V and 1 base from J, the gap between germline ends came to 7 bases. Germline values: CDR1 MNHEY, CDR2 SMNVEV (reference sequence). CDR3 region: CASSLAGAKNIQYF. CDR3 nucleotides: TGTGCCAGCAGTTTGGCAGGGGCCAAAAACATTCAGTACTTC.

The V call is TRBV6-5, the J call TRBJ1-2; 7 bases are a match to TRBD1. V shed 6 bases, J shed 10 bases, and the junction held 11 bases outside the gene matches. CDR3 length: 13 residues. CDR1 is MNHEY, CDR2 SVGAGI, per germline. DNA of the CDR3: TGTGCCAGCAGCCCCGACAGGGTGTCAGTCTACACCTTC. Protein product: CASSPDRVSVYTF.

J is TRBJ1-2 and V is TRBV4-1; D is uncertain. The CDR3 totals 18 residues. Trimming stripped 3 bases from V and 1 base from J, with 21 bases between. Germline V CDR1 and CDR2: MGHRA, YSYEKL. The CDR3 spells CASSQGETRATLNYGYTF. CDR3 DNA sequence: TGCGCCAGCAGCCAGGGAGAGACAAGGGCGACCCTTAACTATGGCTACACCTTC.

The J gene is TRBJ1-2, the V gene TRBV5-4; D is uncertain. Germline assignment: CDR1 SGHNT and CDR2 YYREEE (reference sequence). The CDR3 spans 16 residues. Trimming shortened V by 5 bases and J by 4 bases, and 21 bases separated the two germline ends. Here the CDR3 DNA reads TGTGCCAGCAGTCCGTCGGGTCCAATAGGGCCCTATGGCTACACCTTC. It yields the protein CASSPSGPIGPYGYTF.

This chain links TRBV19 with TRBJ2-1; D is tentatively TRBD1 or TRBD2 (6 bases each). Looked up from germline, CDR1 is LNHDA and CDR2 is SQIVND (reference sequence). Trimming pared 9 bases from V and 4 bases from J, leaving 16 bases between. There are 14 residues in the CDR3. In DNA form, the CDR3 reads TGTGCCAGCCTGGGGGGCCAACTATACAATGAGCAGTTCTTC. It translates to CASLGGQLYNEQFF. The variable domain in full, with the rest retrieved from reference TRBV19 and TRBJ2-1, is DGGITQSPKYLFRKEGQNVTLSCEQNLNHDAMYWYRQDPGQGLRLIYYSQIVNDFQKGDIAEGYSVSREKKESFPLTVTSAQKNPTAFYLCASLGGQLYNEQFFGPGTRLTVL.

Regarding this clone: A much larger clonotype is one base distant, so this may be a read error. The V call is TRBV6-1, the J call TRBJ2-3, with 7 positions matching TRBD2. Germline V lookup: CDR1 MNHNS, CDR2 SASEGT. The CDR3 covers 14 residues. This CDR3 is CVSSPSGATDTQYF. The DNA for the CDR3 is TGTGTCAGCAGCCCAAGCGGGGCCACAGATACGCAGTATTTT.

The chain carries TRBV2 and TRBJ2-5; perhaps TRBD1 as D (5 bases). CDR3 size: 12 residues. V lost 8 bases to trimming and J lost 2 bases, with 9 bases between them. Germline V gives CDR1 SNHLY, CDR2 FYNNEI. Here the CDR3 DNA reads TGTGCCAGCCTACAGGTACAAGAGACCCAGTACTTC. This translates into CASLQVQETQYF.

The chain employs TRBV9 and TRBJ1-4, with TRBD1 as a possible D gene (5 bases). Germline V gene sequence: CDR1 SGDLS, CDR2 YYNGEE. The CDR3 sequence is 14 residues long. V lost 0 bases and J lost 5, with 8 bases in between. Written as DNA, the CDR3 is TGTGCCAGCAGCGTAGGGGACGGGAATGAAAAACTGTTTTTT. It yields the protein CASSVGDGNEKLFF. The full variable domain, rest sourced from reference TRBV9 and TRBJ1-4, is DSGVTQTPKHLITATGQRVTLRCSPRSGDLSVYWYQQSLDQGLQFLIQYYNGEERAKGNILERFSAQQFPDLHSELNLSSLELGDSALYFCASSVGDGNEKLFFGSGTQLSVL.

Only a few counts were recorded for this clone. The chain combines TRBV30 with TRBJ2-7; 10 bases line up with TRBD1. J lost 4 bases, V lost 7 bases, and 7 bases had no gene match. Germline V gene lookup returns CDR1 GTSNPN and CDR2 SVGIG (reference sequence). This CDR3 is 13 amino acids long. The CDR3 sequence is CASTGQGVYEQYF. CDR3 in DNA: TGTGCCTCAACTGGACAGGGGGTTTACGAGCAGTACTTC.

This rearrangement joins TRBV4-1 to TRBJ2-4; possibly TRBD1 for D (5 bases). V was clipped by 0 bases and J by 11 bases, with 14 bases between them. The CDR3 loop spans 14 amino acids. Looked up from germline, CDR1 is MGHRA and CDR2 is YSYEKL. The CDR3 is CASSQDRIEQVQYF. Written as DNA, the CDR3 is TGCGCCAGCAGCCAAGATCGGATAGAACAGGTTCAGTACTTC.

The chain couples TRBV5-1 to TRBJ1-6; D not resolved. The CDR3 is 14 amino acids. Looked up from germline, CDR1 is SGHRS and CDR2 is YFSETQ. V lost 0 bases to trimming and J lost 10 bases, with 11 bases between them. CDR3 protein: CASSLGPDGSPLHF. DNA for the CDR3: TGCGCCAGCAGCTTGGGCCCCGACGGATCACCCCTCCACTTT.

The chain links TRBV6-4 to TRBJ1-1, with a tentative D call TRBD1 (5 bases). CDR3 size: 13 residues. Germline loops: CDR1 MRHNA, CDR2 SNTAGT. V was cut by 5 bases and J by 0 bases, with 7 bases left in between. CDR3 DNA: TGTGCCAGCAGTATACAGGTGAACACTGAAGCTTTCTTT. Amino acids: CASSIQVNTEAFF.

The chain has TRBV27 and TRBJ1-4; tentatively, D is TRBD1 (5 bases). V lost 5 bases to trimming and J lost 7 bases, with 23 bases between them. The CDR3 runs 17 residues. The germline V gene encodes CDR1 MNHEY and CDR2 SMNVEV (reference sequence). CDR3: CASSRDVSGFRAEKLFF. The DNA for the CDR3 is TGTGCCAGCAGTCGGGACGTCTCTGGCTTTAGGGCTGAAAAACTGTTTTTT. The full variable domain, in which reference TRBV27 and TRBJ1-4 provide the parts outside the CDR3, is EAQVTQNPRYLITVTGKKLTVTCSQNMNHEYMSWYRQDPGLGLRQIYYSMNVEVTDKGDVPEGYKVSRKEKRNFPLILESPSPNQTSLYFCASSRDVSGFRAEKLFFGSGTQLSVL.

The V and J genes are TRBV5-5 and TRBJ1-2, with a tentative D call TRBD1 (5 bases). CDR3 length: 13 residues. The V end was cut by 3 bases, the J end by 5 bases, with 11 bases between. Germline loops: CDR1 SGHKS, CDR2 YYEKEE (reference sequence). The CDR3 coding sequence is TGTGCCAGCAGCTCGGACGGGACTTATGGCTACACCTTC. Encoded protein: CASSSDGTYGYTF.

This clone was seen a handful of times. The CDR3 spells CSVDGWLAKNIQYF. The CDR3 nucleotides are TGCAGCGTTGACGGCTGGCTAGCCAAAAACATTCAGTACTTC. The chain has TRBV29-1 and TRBJ2-4; D is ambiguous. Germline CDR1 SQVTM, CDR2 ANQGSEA. The CDR3 spans 14 residues. Deletions cut 3 bases from V and 0 bases from J, with 9 bases between.

The chain joins TRBV12-5 to TRBJ1-4, with 7 bases aligning to TRBD1. The length of the CDR3 is 14 residues. Germline lookup yields CDR1 LGHNT and CDR2 FRNRAP. The V gene end was trimmed by 6 bases and the J gene end by 5 bases; junction bases not matched to a gene: 6. The CDR3 region is CASGSTGLNEKLFF. The CDR3 coding sequence is TGTGCTAGTGGATCGACAGGGTTAAATGAAAAACTGTTTTTT.

This chain uses TRBV30 with TRBJ1-4; no definite D call. With 3 bases removed from V and 8 bases from J, the gap between germline ends came to 13 bases. Per germline, CDR1 GTSNPN and CDR2 SVGIG (reference sequence). The CDR3 runs 13 residues. CDR3 in DNA: TGTGCCTGGAGGATTGCGGGAGGCGAAAAACTGTTTTTT. Its translation is CAWRIAGGEKLFF.

This clone was seen only once. The chain employs TRBV11-1 and TRBJ2-1; 8 bases map to TRBD1. The length of the CDR3 is 17 residues. Trimming cost V 1 base and J 2 bases; bases outside gene matches: 7. Germline V gene sequence: CDR1 SGHAT, CDR2 FQDESV (reference sequence). The CDR3 here is CASSLGARTGPYNEQFF. In nucleotides, the CDR3 is TGTGCCAGCAGCTTAGGCGCCCGGACAGGGCCCTACAATGAGCAGTTCTTC.

The V and J genes are TRBV28 and TRBJ1-4; TRBD1 agrees at 9 bases. CDR3 size: 15 residues. Germline CDR1 and CDR2: MDHEN and SYDVKM. With 5 bases clipped from V and 8 bases from J, the junction kept 9 bases outside the gene matches. The CDR3 is CASSEIQGAIEKLFF. The CDR3 region has the DNA TGTGCCAGCAGTGAGATACAGGGGGCGATCGAAAAACTGTTTTTT.

This chain connects TRBV28 to TRBJ2-3, with D possibly matching TRBD2 (6 bases). The germline V gene has CDR1 MDHEN and CDR2 SYDVKM. The V end was cut by 9 bases, the J end by 3 bases, with 10 bases between. This CDR3 is built from 12 residues. CDR3 sequence reads: CASYGGTDTQYF. DNA of the CDR3: TGTGCCAGTTACGGAGGGACAGATACGCAGTATTTT.

This clone was seen only once. The chain recombines TRBV5-1 with TRBJ2-6; 8 bases agree with TRBD1. The CDR3 has 16 amino acids. Germline values: CDR1 SGHRS, CDR2 YFSETQ. J gave up 3 bases and V 1 base, and 3 bases lay outside the gene matches. CDR3 amino acids: CASSLSGGGGANVLTF. As DNA, the CDR3 is TGCGCCAGCAGCTTGTCAGGGGGCGGTGGGGCCAACGTCCTGACTTTC.

This clone was detected only once. The chain joins TRBV2 to TRBJ2-4, with TRBD2 matching over 13 bases. The germline gives CDR1 SNHLY, CDR2 FYNNEI. V lost 1 base, J lost 9 bases, and 9 bases stayed unmatched. CDR3 size: 17 residues. As DNA, the CDR3 is TGTGCCAGCAGTGAAGAACTAGCGGGAGGGATGGGGAGCATTCAGTACTTC. Its protein product is CASSEELAGGMGSIQYF.